The source of this T cell receptor (beta chain) is a study of cytomegalovirus exposure and HLA in healthy donors. Trimming pared 2 bases from V and 4 bases from J, leaving 6 bases between. The CDR3 contains 13 residues. Germline V gives CDR1 WSHSY, CDR2 SAAADI. Regarding the study as a whole: In vitro testing confirmed three CMV-associated chains as specific for CMV antigens. In the roughly 130 validation repertoires, a later analysis found that first-cohort TCR clusters tended to co-occur.

For this clone: Its antigen remains unidentified.

Measured with immunoSEQ multiplex PCR; TCRdb has only the in-frame clones, and not every one. The data contain some 170,000 clones, around 87% of them seen just once; the ten biggest clones take up more than 1.3%. This receptor was identified in a woman in her 30s in good health and CMV-seronegative. The chain uses TRBV10-2 and TRBJ1-5; D not certain. Sequenced sample: PBMCs. The CDR3 region has the DNA TGCGCCAGCAGTGAGGTAAATAATCAGCCCCAGCATTTT. It codes for CASSEVNNQPQHF.